Included here is one T cell receptor beta chain sequence, with context. This sample was included in a study of T cell changes during pregnancy in multiple sclerosis. Sequencing used immunoSEQ multiplex PCR; TCRdb keeps in-frame clones, though not all of them. The sample has more than 55,000 clones; about nine tenths are singletons. Germline CDR1 and CDR2: SEHNR and FQNEAQ (reference sequence). V gave up 5 bases and J gave up 5 bases; unmatched junction bases: 10. This CDR3 has 15 amino acids. The specimen comprised peripheral blood, sampled after pregnancy. This TCR was recovered from a female donor with multiple sclerosis, enrolled in a pregnancy study. The rearrangement links TRBV7-9 to TRBJ2-7; 9 bases are a match to TRBD1. The CDR3 here is CASSPTRTGVHEQYF. The CDR3 DNA follows: TGTGCCAGCAGCCCAACAAGGACAGGGGTCCACGAGCAGTACTTC.